This TCR beta chain derives from a study of cytomegalovirus exposure and HLA in healthy donors. About this clone itself: Its antigen remains unknown.

It was with 60 Vbeta and 13 Jbeta primers that the PCR ran. The method was immunoSEQ multiplex PCR; TCRdb's version includes in-frame clones alone and lacks a portion of them. The profile shows hundreds of thousands of clones, about 75% of them singletons. This CDR3 has 13 amino acids. CDR1 and CDR2 (germline): MNHEY, SVGAGI. J was trimmed by 4 bases and V by 10 bases; bases with no gene match: 10. Findings and limits, study-wide: Based on reports, TCR beta sequences accurately predicted HLA-A and HLA-B alleles for most subjects. In a later analysis, a genetic analysis reported fewer productive-TCR N-insertions in an Asian-associated ancestry cluster than the cohort average. A list of 150 or so TCR beta chains associated with cytomegalovirus was given. Previously analyzed data showed that most TCR beta V segments were productive at a frequency of about 87% or about 30%.

The material sequenced was PBMCs. The clonotype was recovered from a woman in her thirties in good health and CMV-seronegative. The rearrangement joins TRBV6-5 to TRBJ2-7, with 7 positions matching TRBD1. The CDR3 sequence is CATGDSATYEQYF. In DNA, the CDR3 is TGTGCCACCGGGGACAGTGCTACTTACGAGCAGTACTTC.